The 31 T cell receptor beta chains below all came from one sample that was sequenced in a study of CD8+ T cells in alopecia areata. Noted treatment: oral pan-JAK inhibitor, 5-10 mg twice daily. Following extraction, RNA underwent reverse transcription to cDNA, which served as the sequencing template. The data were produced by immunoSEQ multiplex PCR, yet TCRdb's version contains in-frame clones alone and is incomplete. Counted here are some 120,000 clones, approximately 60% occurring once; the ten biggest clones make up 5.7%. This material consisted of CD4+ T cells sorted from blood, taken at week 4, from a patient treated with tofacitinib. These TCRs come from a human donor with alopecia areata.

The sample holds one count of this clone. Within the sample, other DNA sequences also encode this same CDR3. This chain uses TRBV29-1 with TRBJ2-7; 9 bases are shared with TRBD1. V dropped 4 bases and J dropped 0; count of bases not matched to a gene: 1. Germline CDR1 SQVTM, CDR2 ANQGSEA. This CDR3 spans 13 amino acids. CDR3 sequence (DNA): TGCAGCGTTGTGGGACAGGGCTCCTACGAGCAGTACTTC. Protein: CSVVGQGSYEQYF.

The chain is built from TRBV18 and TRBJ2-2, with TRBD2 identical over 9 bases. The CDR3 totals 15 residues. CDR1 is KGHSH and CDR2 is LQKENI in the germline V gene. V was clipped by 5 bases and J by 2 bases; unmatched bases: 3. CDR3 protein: CASSTGTSNTGELFF. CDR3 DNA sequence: TGTGCCAGCTCAACCGGGACTAGCAACACCGGGGAGCTGTTTTTT.

The CDR3 coding sequence is TGCAGCGTCAGGGGAGCGGGCGAGCAGTACTTC. Translated, it gives CSVRGAGEQYF. The V and J genes are TRBV29-1 and TRBJ2-7; D may correspond to TRBD1 or TRBD2 (6 bases each). Germline V gene sequence: CDR1 SQVTM, CDR2 ANQGSEA. The CDR3 length is 11 residues. Trimming left V 6 bases short and J 6 bases short, with 12 bases between.

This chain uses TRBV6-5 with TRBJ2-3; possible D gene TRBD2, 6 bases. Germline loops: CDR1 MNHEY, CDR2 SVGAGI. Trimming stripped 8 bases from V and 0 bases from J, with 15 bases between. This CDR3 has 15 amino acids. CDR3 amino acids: CASGVERASTDTQYF. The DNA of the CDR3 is TGTGCCAGCGGGGTCGAGCGGGCTAGCACAGATACGCAGTATTTT.

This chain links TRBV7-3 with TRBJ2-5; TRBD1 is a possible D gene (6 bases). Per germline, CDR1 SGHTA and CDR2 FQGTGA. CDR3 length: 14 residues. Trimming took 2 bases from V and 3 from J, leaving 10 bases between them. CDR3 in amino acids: CASSLSGVEETQYF. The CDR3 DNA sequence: TGTGCCAGCAGCTTATCAGGGGTGGAAGAGACCCAGTACTTC.

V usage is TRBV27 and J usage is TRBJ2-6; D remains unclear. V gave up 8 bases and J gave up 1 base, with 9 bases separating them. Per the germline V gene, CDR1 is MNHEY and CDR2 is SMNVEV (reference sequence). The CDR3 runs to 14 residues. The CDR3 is CASREGSGANVLTF. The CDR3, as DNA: TGTGCCAGCCGTGAAGGGTCTGGGGCCAACGTCCTGACTTTC.

The CDR3 coding sequence is TGTGCCAGCAGTTTTTCAGGGGGAAGAACTGAAGCTTTCTTT. This gives the protein CASSFSGGRTEAFF. This chain connects TRBV28 to TRBJ1-1, with 7 bases fitting TRBD1. Germline V gene sequence: CDR1 MDHEN, CDR2 SYDVKM. V shed 3 bases and J 5 bases; nucleotides not matched to a gene: 6. CDR3 length equals 14 residues.

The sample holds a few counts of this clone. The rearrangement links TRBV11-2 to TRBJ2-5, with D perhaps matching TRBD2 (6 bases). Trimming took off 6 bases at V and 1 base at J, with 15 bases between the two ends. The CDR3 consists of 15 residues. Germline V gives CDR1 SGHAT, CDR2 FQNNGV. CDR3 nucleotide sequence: TGTGCCAGCAGGCAGCTGCGGGGAAGCCAAGAGACCCAGTACTTC. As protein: CASRQLRGSQETQYF.

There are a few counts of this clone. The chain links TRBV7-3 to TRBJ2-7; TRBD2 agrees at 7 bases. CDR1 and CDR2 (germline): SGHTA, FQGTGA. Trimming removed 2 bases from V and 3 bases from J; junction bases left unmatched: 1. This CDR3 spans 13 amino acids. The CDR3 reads CASSLGRDYEQYF. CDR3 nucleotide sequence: TGTGCCAGCAGCTTAGGGAGGGACTACGAGCAGTACTTC.

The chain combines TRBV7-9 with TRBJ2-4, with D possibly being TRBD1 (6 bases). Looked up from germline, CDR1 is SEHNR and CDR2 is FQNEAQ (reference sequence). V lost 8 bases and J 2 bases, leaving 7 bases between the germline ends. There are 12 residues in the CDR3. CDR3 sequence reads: CASGQSKNIQYF. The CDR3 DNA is TGTGCCAGCGGACAGTCCAAAAACATTCAGTACTTC.

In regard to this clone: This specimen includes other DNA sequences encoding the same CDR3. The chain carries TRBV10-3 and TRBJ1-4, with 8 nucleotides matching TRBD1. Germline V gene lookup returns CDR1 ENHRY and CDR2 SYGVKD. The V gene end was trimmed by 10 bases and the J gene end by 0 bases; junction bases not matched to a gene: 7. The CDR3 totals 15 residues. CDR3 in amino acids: CATTDRDATNEKLFF. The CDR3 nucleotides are TGTGCCACCACGGACAGGGATGCAACTAATGAAAAACTGTTTTTT.

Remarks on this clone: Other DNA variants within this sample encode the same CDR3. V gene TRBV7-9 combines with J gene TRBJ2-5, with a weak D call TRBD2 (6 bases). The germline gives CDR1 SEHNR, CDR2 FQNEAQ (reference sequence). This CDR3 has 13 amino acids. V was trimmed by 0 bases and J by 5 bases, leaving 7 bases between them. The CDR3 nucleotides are TGTGCCAGCAGCTTAGCGGGGAGGGAGACCCAGTACTTC. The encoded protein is CASSLAGRETQYF.

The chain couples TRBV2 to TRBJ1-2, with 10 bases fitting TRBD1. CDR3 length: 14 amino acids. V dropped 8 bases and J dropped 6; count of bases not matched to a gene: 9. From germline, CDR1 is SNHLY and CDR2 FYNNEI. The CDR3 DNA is TGTGCCAGCGATTATACCGGGACAGGGGATGGCTACACCTTC. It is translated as CASDYTGTGDGYTF.

For the CDR3, the DNA is TGTGCCAGCAGCCCACGTCTACAGGGATCGTACTATGGCTACACCTTC. Translated: CASSPRLQGSYYGYTF. The rearrangement uses TRBV25-1 and TRBJ1-2; TRBD1 might be the D (6 bases). The CDR3 consists of 16 residues. Trimming took off 6 bases at V and 3 bases at J, with 20 bases between the two ends. CDR1 is MGHDK and CDR2 is SYGVNS in the germline V gene.

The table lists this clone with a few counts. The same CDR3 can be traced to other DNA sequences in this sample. The CDR3 region has the DNA TGTGCCAGCAGCCGTGGACAGGGAGTTTACGAGCAGTACTTC. Amino acid sequence: CASSRGQGVYEQYF. The rearrangement links TRBV7-2 to TRBJ2-7; 8 bases match TRBD1. This CDR3 has 14 amino acids. Germline values: CDR1 SGHTA, CDR2 FQGNSA. The junction had 7 bases not matched to a gene; V was cut back by 5 bases and J by 4 bases.

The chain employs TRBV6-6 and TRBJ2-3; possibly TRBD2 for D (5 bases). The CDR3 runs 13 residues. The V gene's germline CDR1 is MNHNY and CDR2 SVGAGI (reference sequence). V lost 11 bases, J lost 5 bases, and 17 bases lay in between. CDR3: CAGRGQLEDTQYF. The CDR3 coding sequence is TGTGCCGGCCGAGGGCAGTTGGAAGATACGCAGTATTTT.

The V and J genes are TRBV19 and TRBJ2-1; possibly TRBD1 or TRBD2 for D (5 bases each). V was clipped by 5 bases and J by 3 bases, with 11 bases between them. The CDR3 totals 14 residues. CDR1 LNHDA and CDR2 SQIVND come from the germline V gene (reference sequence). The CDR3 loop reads CASSSGRIYNEQFF. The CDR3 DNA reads TGTGCCAGTAGTTCGGGACGGATCTACAATGAGCAGTTCTTC.

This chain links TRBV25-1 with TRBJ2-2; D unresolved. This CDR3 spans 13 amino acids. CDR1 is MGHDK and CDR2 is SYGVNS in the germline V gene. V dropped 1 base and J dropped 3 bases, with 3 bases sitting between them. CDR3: CASSESYTGELFF. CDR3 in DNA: TGTGCCAGCAGTGAATCTTACACCGGGGAGCTGTTTTTT.

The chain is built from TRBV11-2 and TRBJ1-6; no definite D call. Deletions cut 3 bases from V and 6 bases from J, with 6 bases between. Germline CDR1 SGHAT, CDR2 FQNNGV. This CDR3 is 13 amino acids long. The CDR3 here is CASSLGRNSPLHF. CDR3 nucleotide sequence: TGTGCCAGCAGCTTGGGTCGTAATTCACCCCTCCACTTT.

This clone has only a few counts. The CDR3 DNA reads TGTGCCAGCAGTTACGGCGGGACTAGCACCCGGGAGACCCAGTACTTC. It codes for CASSYGGTSTRETQYF. The gene calls are TRBV6-6 and TRBJ2-5, with 9 bases identical to TRBD2. After removal of 2 bases from V and 5 bases from J, the junction contained 9 bases not matched to a gene. The CDR3 runs 16 residues. Germline assignment: CDR1 MNHNY and CDR2 SVGAGI (reference sequence).

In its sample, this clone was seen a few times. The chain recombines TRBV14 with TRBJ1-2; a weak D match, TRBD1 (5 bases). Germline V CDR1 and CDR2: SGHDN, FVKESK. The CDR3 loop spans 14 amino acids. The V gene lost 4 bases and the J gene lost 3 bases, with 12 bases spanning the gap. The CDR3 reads CASSPGPSHYGYTF. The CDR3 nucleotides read TGTGCCAGCAGCCCGGGACCTAGCCACTATGGCTACACCTTC.

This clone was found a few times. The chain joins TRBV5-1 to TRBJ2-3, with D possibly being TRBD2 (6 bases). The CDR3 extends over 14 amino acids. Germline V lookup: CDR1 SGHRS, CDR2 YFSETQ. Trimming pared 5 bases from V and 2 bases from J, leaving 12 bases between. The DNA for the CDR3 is TGCGCCAGCAGTAGGGACTCCAACACAGATACGCAGTATTTT. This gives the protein CASSRDSNTDTQYF.

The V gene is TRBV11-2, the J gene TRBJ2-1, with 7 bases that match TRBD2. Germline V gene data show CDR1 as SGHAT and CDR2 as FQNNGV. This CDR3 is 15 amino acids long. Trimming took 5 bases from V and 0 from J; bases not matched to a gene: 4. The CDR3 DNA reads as TGTGCCAGCAGCGCCGGCGGGAGCTCCTACAATGAGCAGTTCTTC. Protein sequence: CASSAGGSSYNEQFF.

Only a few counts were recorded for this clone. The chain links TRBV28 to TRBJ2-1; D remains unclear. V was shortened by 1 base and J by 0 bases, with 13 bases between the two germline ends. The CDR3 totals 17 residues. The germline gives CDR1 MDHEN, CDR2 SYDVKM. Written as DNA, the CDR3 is TGTGCCAGCAGTTTATTTATGGGCAGGAGCTCCTACAATGAGCAGTTCTTC. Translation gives CASSLFMGRSSYNEQFF.

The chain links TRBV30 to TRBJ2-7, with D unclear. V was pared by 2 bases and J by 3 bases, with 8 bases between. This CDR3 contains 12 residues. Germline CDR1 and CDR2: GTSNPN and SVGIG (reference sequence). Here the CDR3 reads CAWSLGGYEQYF. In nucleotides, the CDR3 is TGTGCCTGGAGTTTAGGTGGCTACGAGCAGTACTTC.

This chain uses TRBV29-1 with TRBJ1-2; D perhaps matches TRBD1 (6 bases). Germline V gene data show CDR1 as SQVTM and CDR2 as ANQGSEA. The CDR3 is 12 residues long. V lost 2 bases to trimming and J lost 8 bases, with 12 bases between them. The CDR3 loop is CSVEPGVVGYTF. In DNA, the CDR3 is TGCAGCGTTGAACCAGGGGTGGTGGGCTACACCTTC.

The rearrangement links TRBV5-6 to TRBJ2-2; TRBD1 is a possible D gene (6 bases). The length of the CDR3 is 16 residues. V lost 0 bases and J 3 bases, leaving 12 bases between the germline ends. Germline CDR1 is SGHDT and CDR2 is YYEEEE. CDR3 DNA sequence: TGTGCCAGCAGCTTGGAGGGGACACTTTACACCGGGGAGCTGTTTTTT. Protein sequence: CASSLEGTLYTGELFF.

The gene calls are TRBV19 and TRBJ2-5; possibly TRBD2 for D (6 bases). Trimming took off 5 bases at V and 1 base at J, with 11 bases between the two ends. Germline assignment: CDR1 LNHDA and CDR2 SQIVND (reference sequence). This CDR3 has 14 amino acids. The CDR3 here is CASSHLGGQETQYF. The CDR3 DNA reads TGTGCCAGTAGTCACCTCGGGGGCCAAGAGACCCAGTACTTC.

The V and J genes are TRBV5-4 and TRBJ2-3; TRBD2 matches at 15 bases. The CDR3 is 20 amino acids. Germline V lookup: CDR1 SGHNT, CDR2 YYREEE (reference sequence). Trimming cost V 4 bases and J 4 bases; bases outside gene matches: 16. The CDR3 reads CASSPVGLAGGSTRADTQYF. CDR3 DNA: TGTGCCAGCAGCCCTGTGGGACTAGCGGGGGGATCCACCCGGGCAGATACGCAGTATTTT.

CDR3 nucleotide sequence: TGCACCCCCGAGGGCTATGGCTACACCTTC. The encoded protein is CTPEGYGYTF. The V gene is TRBV20-1, the J gene TRBJ1-2; D is ambiguous. The germline V gene has CDR1 DFQATT and CDR2 SNEGSKA (reference sequence). This CDR3 is 10 amino acids long.

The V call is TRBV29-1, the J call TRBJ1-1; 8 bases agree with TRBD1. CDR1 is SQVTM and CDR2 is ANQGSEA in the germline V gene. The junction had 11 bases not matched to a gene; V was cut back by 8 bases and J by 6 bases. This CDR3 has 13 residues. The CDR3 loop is CSTNLGQGPEAFF. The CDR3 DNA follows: TGCAGCACTAACCTCGGACAGGGCCCTGAAGCTTTCTTT.